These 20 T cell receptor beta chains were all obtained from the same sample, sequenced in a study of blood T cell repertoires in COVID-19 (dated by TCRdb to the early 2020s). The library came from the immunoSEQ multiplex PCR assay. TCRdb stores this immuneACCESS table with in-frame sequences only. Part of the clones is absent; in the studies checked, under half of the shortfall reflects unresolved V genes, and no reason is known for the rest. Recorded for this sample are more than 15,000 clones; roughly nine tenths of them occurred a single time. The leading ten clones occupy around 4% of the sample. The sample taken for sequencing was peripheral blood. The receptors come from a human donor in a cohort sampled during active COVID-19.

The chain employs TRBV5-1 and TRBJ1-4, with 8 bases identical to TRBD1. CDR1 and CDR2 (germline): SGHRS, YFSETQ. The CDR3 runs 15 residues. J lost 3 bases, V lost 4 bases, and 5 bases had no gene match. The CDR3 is CASSVGQGSNEKLFF. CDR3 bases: TGCGCCAGCAGCGTAGGACAGGGCTCTAATGAAAAACTGTTTTTT.

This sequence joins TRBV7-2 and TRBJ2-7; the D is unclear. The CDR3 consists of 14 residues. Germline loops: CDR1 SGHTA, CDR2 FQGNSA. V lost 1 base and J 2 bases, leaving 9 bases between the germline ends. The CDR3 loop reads CASSLGRNPYEQYF. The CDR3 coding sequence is TGTGCCAGCAGCTTAGGCAGGAACCCCTACGAGCAGTACTTC.

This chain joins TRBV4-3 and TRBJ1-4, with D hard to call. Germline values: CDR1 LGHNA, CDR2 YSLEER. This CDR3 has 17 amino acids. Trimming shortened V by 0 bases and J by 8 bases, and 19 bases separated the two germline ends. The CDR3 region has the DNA TGCGCCAGCAGCCAAGATCGGTTGAGGGTCAGGAAGGAAAAACTGTTTTTT. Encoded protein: CASSQDRLRVRKEKLFF.

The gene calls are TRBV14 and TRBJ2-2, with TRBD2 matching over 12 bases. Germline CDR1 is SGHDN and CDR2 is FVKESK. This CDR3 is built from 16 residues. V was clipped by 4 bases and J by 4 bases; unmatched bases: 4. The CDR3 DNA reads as TGTGCCAGCAGCCGGACTAGCGGGGTGACCACCGGGGAGCTGTTTTTT. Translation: CASSRTSGVTTGELFF.

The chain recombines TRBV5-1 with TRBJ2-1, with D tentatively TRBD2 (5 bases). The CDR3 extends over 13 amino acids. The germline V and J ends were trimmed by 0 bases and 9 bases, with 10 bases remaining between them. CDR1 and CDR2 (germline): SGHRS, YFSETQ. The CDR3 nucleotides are TGCGCCAGCAGCTTGGAGACTATGGGTGAGCAGTTCTTC. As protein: CASSLETMGEQFF.

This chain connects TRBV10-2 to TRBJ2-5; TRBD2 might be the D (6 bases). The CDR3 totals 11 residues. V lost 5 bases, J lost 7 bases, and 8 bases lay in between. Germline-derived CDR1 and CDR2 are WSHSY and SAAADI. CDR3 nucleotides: TGCGCCAGCAGTTCCGGGGGGACCCAGTACTTC. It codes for CASSSGGTQYF.

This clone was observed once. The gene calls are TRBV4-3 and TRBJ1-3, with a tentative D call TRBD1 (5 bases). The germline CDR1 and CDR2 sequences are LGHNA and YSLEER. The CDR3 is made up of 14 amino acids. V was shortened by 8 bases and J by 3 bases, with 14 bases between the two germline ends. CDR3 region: CASAQGLGGNTIYF. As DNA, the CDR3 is TGCGCCAGCGCCCAGGGATTAGGTGGAAACACCATATATTTT.

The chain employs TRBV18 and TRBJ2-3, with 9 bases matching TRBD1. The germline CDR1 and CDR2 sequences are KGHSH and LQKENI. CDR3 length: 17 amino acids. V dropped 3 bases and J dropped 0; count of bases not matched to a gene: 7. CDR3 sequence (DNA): TGTGCCAGCTCACCGAACACAGGGGGCCTGAGCACAGATACGCAGTATTTT. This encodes CASSPNTGGLSTDTQYF.

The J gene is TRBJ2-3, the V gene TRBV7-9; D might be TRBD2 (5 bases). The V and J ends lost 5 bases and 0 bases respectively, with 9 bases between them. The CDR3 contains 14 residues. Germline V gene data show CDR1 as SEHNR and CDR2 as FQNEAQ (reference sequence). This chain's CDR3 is CASSLAGSTDTQYF. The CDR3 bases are TGTGCCAGCAGCCTCGCGGGCAGCACAGATACGCAGTATTTT.

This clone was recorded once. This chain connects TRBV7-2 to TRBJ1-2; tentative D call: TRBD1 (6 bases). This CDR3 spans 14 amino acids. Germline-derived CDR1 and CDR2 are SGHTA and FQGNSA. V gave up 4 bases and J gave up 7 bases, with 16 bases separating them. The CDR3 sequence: CASSSGDRLAGYTF. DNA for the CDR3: TGTGCCAGCAGCTCCGGCGACAGGTTGGCTGGCTACACCTTC.

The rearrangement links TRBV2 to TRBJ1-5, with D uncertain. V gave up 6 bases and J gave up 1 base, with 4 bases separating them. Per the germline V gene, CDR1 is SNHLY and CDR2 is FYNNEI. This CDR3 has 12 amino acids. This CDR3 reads CASSPSNQPQHF. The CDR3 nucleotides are TGTGCCAGCAGCCCAAGCAATCAGCCCCAGCATTTT.

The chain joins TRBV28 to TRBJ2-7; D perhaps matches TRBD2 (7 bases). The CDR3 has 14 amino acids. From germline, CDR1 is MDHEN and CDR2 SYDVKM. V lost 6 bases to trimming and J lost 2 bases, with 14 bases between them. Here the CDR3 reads CASRLGGAAYEQYF. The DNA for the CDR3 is TGTGCCAGCAGGCTGGGGGGGGCCGCCTACGAGCAGTACTTC.

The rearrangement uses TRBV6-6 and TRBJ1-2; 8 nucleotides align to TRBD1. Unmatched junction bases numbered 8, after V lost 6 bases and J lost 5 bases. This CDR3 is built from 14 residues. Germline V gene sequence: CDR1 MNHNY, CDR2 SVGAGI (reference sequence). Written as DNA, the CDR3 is TGTGCCAGCAGGAGCCAGGGGGCCGTATATGGCTACACCTTC. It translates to CASRSQGAVYGYTF.

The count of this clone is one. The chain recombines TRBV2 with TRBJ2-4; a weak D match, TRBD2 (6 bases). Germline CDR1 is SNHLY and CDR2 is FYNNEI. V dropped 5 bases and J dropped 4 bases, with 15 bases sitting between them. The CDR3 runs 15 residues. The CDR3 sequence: CASSRESSGKNIQYF. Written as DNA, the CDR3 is TGTGCCAGCAGTCGGGAGAGTTCTGGGAAAAACATTCAGTACTTC.

The CDR3, as DNA: TGTGCCAGCAGTTTTGGGGAGGGTGAGCAGTTCTTC. Protein sequence: CASSFGEGEQFF. J is TRBJ2-1 and V is TRBV28; 7 bases agree with TRBD2. CDR1 and CDR2 from the germline V gene are MDHEN and SYDVKM. After removal of 3 bases from V and 9 bases from J, the junction contained 2 bases not matched to a gene. This CDR3 is built from 12 residues.

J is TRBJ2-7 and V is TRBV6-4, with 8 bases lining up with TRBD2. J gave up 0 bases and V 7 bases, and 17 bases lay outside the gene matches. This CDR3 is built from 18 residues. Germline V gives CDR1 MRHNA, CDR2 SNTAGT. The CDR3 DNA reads TGTGCCAGCACCAGTCTTGGCGGGAACCTAGCGGGCTCCTACGAGCAGTACGTC. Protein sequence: CASTSLGGNLAGSYEQYV.

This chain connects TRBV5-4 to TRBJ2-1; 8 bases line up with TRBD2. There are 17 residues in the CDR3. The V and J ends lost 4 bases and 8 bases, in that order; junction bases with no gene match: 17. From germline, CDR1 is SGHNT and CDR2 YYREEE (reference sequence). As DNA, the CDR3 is TGTGCCAGCAGCCTCGAGGTGCCCCGGGGGGGCCACCATGAGCAGTTCTTC. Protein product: CASSLEVPRGGHHEQFF. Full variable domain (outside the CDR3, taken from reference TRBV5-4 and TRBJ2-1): ETGVTQSPTHLIKTRGQQVTLRCSSQSGHNTVSWYQQALGQGPQFIFQYYREEENGRGNFPPRFSGLQFPNYSSELNVNALELDDSALYLCASSLEVPRGGHHEQFFGPGTRLTVL.

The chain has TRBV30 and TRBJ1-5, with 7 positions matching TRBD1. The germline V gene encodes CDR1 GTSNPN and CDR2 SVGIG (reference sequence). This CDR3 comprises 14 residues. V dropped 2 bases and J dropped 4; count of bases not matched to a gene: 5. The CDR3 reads CAWSPGTDNQPQHF. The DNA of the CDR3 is TGTGCCTGGAGTCCAGGGACAGATAATCAGCCCCAGCATTTT.

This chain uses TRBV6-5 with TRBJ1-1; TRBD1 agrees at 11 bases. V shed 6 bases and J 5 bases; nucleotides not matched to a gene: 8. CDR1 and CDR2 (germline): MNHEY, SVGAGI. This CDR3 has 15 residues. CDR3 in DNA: TGTGCCAGCAGATCGACCGGGACAGGGGGTACTGAAGCTTTCTTT. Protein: CASRSTGTGGTEAFF.

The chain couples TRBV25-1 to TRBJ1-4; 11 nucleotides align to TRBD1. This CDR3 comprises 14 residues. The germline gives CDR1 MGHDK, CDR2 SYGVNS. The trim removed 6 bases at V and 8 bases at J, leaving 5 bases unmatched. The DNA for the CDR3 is TGTGCCAGCAGGGGGACAGGGGGGGAAGAAAAACTGTTTTTT. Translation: CASRGTGGEEKLFF.